Listed below are T cell receptor beta chains from one sample, sequenced in a study of blood T cell repertoires in COVID-19. Profiled with immunoSEQ multiplex PCR; TCRdb holds only in-frame clones, not every one. The repertoire has just over 650,000 clones, 85% to 90% of them found once; the top ten carry roughly 0.26%. Sequencing input: peripheral blood. The receptor set was obtained from a woman between 18 and 29 years old with acute or convalescent COVID-19. The conserved cysteine and the conserved F or W are not part of the CDR3 here. The D gene is left open where the match is weak. The size entry is marked missing in some rows and otherwise reads once, few, many or a size class.

cdr3_length: 12; clone_size: NA; d_call: NA; j_call: TRBJ1-2; v_call: TRBV3-1/TRBV3-2; cdr3_aa: ASSRGSALYGYT
cdr3_length: 12; clone_size: NA; d_call: NA; j_call: TRBJ2-2; v_call: TRBV2; cdr3_aa: ASSDNLGTGELF
cdr3_length: 13; clone_size: NA; d_call: NA; j_call: TRBJ2-7; v_call: TRBV25-1; cdr3_aa: ASSLGLTSSYEQY
cdr3_length: 9; clone_size: NA; d_call: NA; j_call: TRBJ2-4; v_call: TRBV19; cdr3_aa: ASSRENIQY
cdr3_length: 13; clone_size: NA; d_call: NA; j_call: TRBJ1-2; v_call: TRBV27; cdr3_aa: ASSPLTGQVYGYT
cdr3_length: 12; clone_size: NA; d_call: TRBD1; j_call: TRBJ1-5; v_call: TRBV2; cdr3_aa: ASSYRQGSEPQH
cdr3_length: 11; clone_size: NA; d_call: NA; j_call: TRBJ1-4; v_call: TRBV7-9; cdr3_aa: ASSFGGVEKLF
cdr3_length: 14; clone_size: NA; d_call: TRBD1; j_call: TRBJ1-1; v_call: TRBV19; cdr3_aa: ASSMELGQGDTEAF
cdr3_length: 13; clone_size: NA; d_call: TRBD1; j_call: TRBJ1-4; v_call: TRBV7-2; cdr3_aa: ASSLQGARGEKLF
cdr3_length: 12; clone_size: NA; d_call: TRBD1; j_call: TRBJ1-2; v_call: TRBV7-6; cdr3_aa: ASSLFQGGDGYT
cdr3_length: 13; clone_size: NA; d_call: NA; j_call: TRBJ1-1; v_call: TRBV5-6; cdr3_aa: ASSLVRQRNTEAF
cdr3_length: 15; clone_size: NA; d_call: TRBD1; j_call: TRBJ2-1; v_call: TRBV5-4; cdr3_aa: ASSLMAGTGVGNEQF
cdr3_length: 14; clone_size: NA; d_call: TRBD2; j_call: TRBJ2-5; v_call: TRBV11-2; cdr3_aa: ASSLRTSGGQETQY
cdr3_length: 11; clone_size: NA; d_call: NA; j_call: TRBJ2-5; v_call: TRBV24-1; cdr3_aa: ATRSRSQETQY
cdr3_length: 16; clone_size: once; d_call: NA; j_call: TRBJ1-5; v_call: TRBV6-1; cdr3_aa: ASSAPSGHPEGNQPQH
cdr3_length: 11; clone_size: NA; d_call: NA; j_call: TRBJ2-7; v_call: TRBV9; cdr3_aa: ASSSGLRYEQY
cdr3_length: 12; clone_size: NA; d_call: NA; j_call: TRBJ1-2; v_call: TRBV2; cdr3_aa: ASSEWDNSYGYT
cdr3_length: 12; clone_size: NA; d_call: NA; j_call: TRBJ1-1; v_call: TRBV6-6; cdr3_aa: ASNVIREGTEAF
cdr3_length: 11; clone_size: NA; d_call: TRBD1; j_call: TRBJ2-1; v_call: TRBV12-3/TRBV12-4; cdr3_aa: ASSSLGQGDQF
cdr3_length: 16; clone_size: NA; d_call: TRBD1; j_call: TRBJ1-3; v_call: TRBV19; cdr3_aa: ASSIDRKGAEFGNTIY
cdr3_length: 15; clone_size: NA; d_call: NA; j_call: TRBJ2-2; v_call: TRBV13; cdr3_aa: ASSSRQTNTNTGELF
cdr3_length: 10; clone_size: NA; d_call: NA; j_call: TRBJ1-2; v_call: TRBV29-1; cdr3_aa: SVVQGHGGYT
cdr3_length: 12; clone_size: few; d_call: TRBD1; j_call: TRBJ1-5; v_call: TRBV18; cdr3_aa: ASSRQGGGQPQH
cdr3_length: 9; clone_size: once; d_call: NA; j_call: TRBJ2-7; v_call: TRBV20-1; cdr3_aa: SARISNEQY
cdr3_length: 12; clone_size: NA; d_call: NA; j_call: TRBJ1-1; v_call: TRBV28; cdr3_aa: ASSLGGRGTEAF
cdr3_length: 12; clone_size: NA; d_call: NA; j_call: TRBJ1-2; v_call: TRBV18; cdr3_aa: ASSPLGVLYGYT
cdr3_length: 16; clone_size: NA; d_call: NA; j_call: TRBJ2-7; v_call: TRBV11-2; cdr3_aa: ASSLWSGAGLPPYEQY
cdr3_length: 12; clone_size: few; d_call: TRBD2; j_call: TRBJ2-7; v_call: TRBV12-5; cdr3_aa: ASGPPSGYYEQY
cdr3_length: 13; clone_size: NA; d_call: NA; j_call: TRBJ1-1; v_call: TRBV6-5; cdr3_aa: ASSFGQSPLTEAF
cdr3_length: 9; clone_size: NA; d_call: NA; j_call: TRBJ1-1; v_call: TRBV20-1; cdr3_aa: SAVGDTEAF
cdr3_length: 13; clone_size: NA; d_call: TRBD1; j_call: TRBJ1-2; v_call: TRBV4-3; cdr3_aa: ASSYRQGSNYGYT
cdr3_length: 11; clone_size: NA; d_call: NA; j_call: TRBJ1-5; v_call: TRBV24-1; cdr3_aa: ATSDQVNQPQH
cdr3_length: 9; clone_size: once; d_call: NA; j_call: TRBJ1-1; v_call: TRBV19; cdr3_aa: ASSIAREAF
cdr3_length: 14; clone_size: NA; d_call: NA; j_call: TRBJ1-5; v_call: TRBV6-1; cdr3_aa: ASSEPRGEGVQPQH
cdr3_length: 15; clone_size: NA; d_call: TRBD1; j_call: TRBJ2-1; v_call: TRBV7-9; cdr3_aa: ASRHGTGVVAYNEQF
cdr3_length: 12; clone_size: NA; d_call: NA; j_call: TRBJ1-1; v_call: TRBV4-1; cdr3_aa: ASSQEGRNTEAF
cdr3_length: 10; clone_size: NA; d_call: TRBD2; j_call: TRBJ2-3; v_call: TRBV29-1; cdr3_aa: SLSGGTDTQY
cdr3_length: 12; clone_size: NA; d_call: NA; j_call: TRBJ2-2; v_call: TRBV24-1; cdr3_aa: ATSDLQGSGELF
cdr3_length: 11; clone_size: NA; d_call: NA; j_call: TRBJ1-6; v_call: TRBV5-6; cdr3_aa: ASREGRGTPLH
cdr3_length: 11; clone_size: NA; d_call: NA; j_call: TRBJ1-2; v_call: TRBV12-5; cdr3_aa: ASGPTRGGGYT
cdr3_length: 15; clone_size: NA; d_call: TRBD1; j_call: TRBJ2-3; v_call: TRBV29-1; cdr3_aa: SVELRGLTGVPDTQY
cdr3_length: 13; clone_size: NA; d_call: TRBD1; j_call: TRBJ2-7; v_call: TRBV5-4; cdr3_aa: ASSLADRGRREQY
cdr3_length: 12; clone_size: NA; d_call: TRBD1; j_call: TRBJ1-2; v_call: TRBV3-1/TRBV3-2; cdr3_aa: ASSHSDRAAGYT
cdr3_length: 12; clone_size: NA; d_call: NA; j_call: TRBJ2-5; v_call: TRBV6-6; cdr3_aa: ASSPTRDRETQY
cdr3_length: 12; clone_size: few; d_call: NA; j_call: TRBJ1-2; v_call: TRBV6-4; cdr3_aa: ASSDGGTPYGYT
cdr3_length: 14; clone_size: NA; d_call: TRBD1; j_call: TRBJ1-1; v_call: TRBV19; cdr3_aa: ASSVRDRGRNTEAF
cdr3_length: 14; clone_size: NA; d_call: NA; j_call: TRBJ2-1; v_call: TRBV5-4; cdr3_aa: ASRSGGRSSYNEQF
cdr3_length: 12; clone_size: NA; d_call: NA; j_call: TRBJ1-1; v_call: TRBV25-1; cdr3_aa: ASSESRAGMIAF
cdr3_length: 11; clone_size: NA; d_call: TRBD1; j_call: TRBJ1-1; v_call: TRBV7-9; cdr3_aa: ASSSETGGSAF
cdr3_length: 14; clone_size: NA; d_call: TRBD2; j_call: TRBJ2-1; v_call: TRBV2; cdr3_aa: ASSGVAGGSYNEQF
cdr3_length: 10; clone_size: once; d_call: TRBD2; j_call: TRBJ2-5; v_call: TRBV5-1; cdr3_aa: ASSWEGETQY